The source of this TCR beta chain is a study of shared clonotypes between healthy human individuals. An even split of each subset's genomic DNA across several immunoSEQ plates was performed. Clones were sequenced by immunoSEQ multiplex PCR, and TCRdb holds only the in-frame ones, with some missing. This table holds fewer than 1.8 million clones, 98% found once. V was trimmed by 2 bases and J by 5 bases, leaving 8 bases between them. This CDR3 has 13 residues. Germline assignment: CDR1 MNHEY and CDR2 SMNVEV (reference sequence). The count of this clone is one. The receptor's source is a man between 25 and 39 years old in good health. The chain joins TRBV27 to TRBJ2-3; D remains unclear. Input material: naive CD4+ T cells sorted from blood. Subset given: CD45RA+ positively selected. The CDR3 region is CASSLALGDTQYF. CDR3 in DNA: TGTGCCAGCAGTTTAGCCCTGGGAGATACGCAGTATTTT.